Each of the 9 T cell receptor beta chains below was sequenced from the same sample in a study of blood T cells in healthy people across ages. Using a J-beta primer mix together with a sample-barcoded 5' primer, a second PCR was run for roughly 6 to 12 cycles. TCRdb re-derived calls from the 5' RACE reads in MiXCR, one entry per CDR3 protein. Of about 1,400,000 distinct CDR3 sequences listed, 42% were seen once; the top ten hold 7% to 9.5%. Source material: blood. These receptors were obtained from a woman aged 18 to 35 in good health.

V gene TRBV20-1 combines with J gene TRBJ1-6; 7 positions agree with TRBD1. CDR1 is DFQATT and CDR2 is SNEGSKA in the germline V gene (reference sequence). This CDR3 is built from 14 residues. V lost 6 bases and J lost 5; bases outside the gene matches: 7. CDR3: CSAPSGTDNSPLHF. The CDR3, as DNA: TGCAGTGCCCCTTCCGGGACAGATAATTCACCCCTCCACTTT.

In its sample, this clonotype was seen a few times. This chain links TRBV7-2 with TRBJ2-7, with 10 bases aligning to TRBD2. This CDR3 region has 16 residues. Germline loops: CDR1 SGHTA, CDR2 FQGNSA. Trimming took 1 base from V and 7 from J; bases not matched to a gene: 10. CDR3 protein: CASSLDNSGRVREQYF. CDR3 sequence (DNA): TGTGCCAGCAGCTTAGATAACAGCGGGAGGGTTAGGGAGCAGTACTTC.

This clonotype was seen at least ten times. The CDR3: CASSFRASYEQYF. DNA for the CDR3: TGTGCCAGCAGTTTCAGAGCCTCCTACGAGCAGTACTTC. V gene TRBV28 combines with J gene TRBJ2-7; D gene unclear. The CDR3 spans 13 residues. Germline CDR1 is MDHEN and CDR2 is SYDVKM. Trimming left V 3 bases short and J 0 bases short, with 6 bases between.

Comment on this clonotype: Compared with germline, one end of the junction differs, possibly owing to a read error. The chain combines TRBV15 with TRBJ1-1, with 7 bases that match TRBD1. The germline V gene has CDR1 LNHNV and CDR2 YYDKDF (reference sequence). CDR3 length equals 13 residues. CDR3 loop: CATNRDPTGRAFF. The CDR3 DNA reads TGTGCCACCAACAGAGATCCGACAGGGAGAGCTTTCTTT.

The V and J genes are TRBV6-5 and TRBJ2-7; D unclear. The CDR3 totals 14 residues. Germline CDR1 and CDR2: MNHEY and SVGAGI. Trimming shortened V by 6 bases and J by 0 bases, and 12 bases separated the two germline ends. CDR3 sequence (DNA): TGTGCCAGCAGCCCCAGGAAAAGCTCCTACGAGCAGTACTTC. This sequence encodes CASSPRKSSYEQYF.

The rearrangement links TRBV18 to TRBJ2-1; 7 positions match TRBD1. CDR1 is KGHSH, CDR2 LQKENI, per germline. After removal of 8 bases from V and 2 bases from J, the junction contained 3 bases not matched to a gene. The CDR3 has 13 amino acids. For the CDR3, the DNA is TGTGCCAGCGCAGGGACAGCCTACAATGAGCAGTTCTTC. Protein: CASAGTAYNEQFF. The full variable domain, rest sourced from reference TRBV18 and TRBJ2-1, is NAGVMQNPRHLVRRRGQEARLRCSPMKGHSHVYWYRQLPEEGLKFMVYLQKENIIDESGMPKERFSAEFPKEGPSILRIQQVVRGDSAAYFCASAGTAYNEQFFGPGTRLTVL.

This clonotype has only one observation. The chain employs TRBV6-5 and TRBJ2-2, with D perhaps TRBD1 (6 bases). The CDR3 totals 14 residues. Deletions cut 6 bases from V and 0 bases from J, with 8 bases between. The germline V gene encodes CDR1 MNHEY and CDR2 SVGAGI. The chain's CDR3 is CASRGHANTGELFF. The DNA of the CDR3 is TGTGCCAGCAGGGGACACGCGAACACCGGGGAGCTGTTTTTT.

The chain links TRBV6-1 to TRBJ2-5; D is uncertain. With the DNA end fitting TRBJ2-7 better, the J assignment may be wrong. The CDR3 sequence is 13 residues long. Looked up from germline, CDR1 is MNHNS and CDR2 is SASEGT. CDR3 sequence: CASSEWVAREQYF. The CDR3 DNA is TGTGCCAGCAGTGAATGGGTAGCCCGCGAGCAGTACTTC.

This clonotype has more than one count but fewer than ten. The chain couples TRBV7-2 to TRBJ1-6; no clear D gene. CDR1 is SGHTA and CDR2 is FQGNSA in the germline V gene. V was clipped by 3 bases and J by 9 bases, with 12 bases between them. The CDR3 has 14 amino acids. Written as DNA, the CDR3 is TGTGCCAGCAGCTTGCGAGCCTCGGCTTCACCCCTCCACTTT. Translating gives CASSLRASASPLHF.